Listed below are T cell receptor beta chains from one sample, sequenced in a study of T-cell memory formation after mild COVID-19. TCRdb reprocessed the 5' RACE reads via MiXCR and lists one record per CDR3 protein. Among over 350,000 distinct CDR3 sequences listed, approximately 16% were seen once. The sample consisted of PBMCs or a T cell subset sorted from them (not recorded which). Every receptor here comes from a man aged 18 to 29 who had mild COVID-19 (a few samples of this study predate the infection). Cell type and time point are not known. The CDR3 runs from the conserved cysteine through the conserved F or W. A D gene is named only where the DNA matches it firmly. Only part of the rows carry a size: once, few, many, or a class if the clone is expanded.

D gene	V gene	J gene	clone size	CDR3 protein	CDR3 DNA
TRBD1	TRBV6-2/TRBV6-3	TRBJ1-5	few	CASSYPDRGSGQPQHF	TGTGCCAGCAGTTACCCGGACAGGGGGAGCGGGCAGCCCCAGCATTTT
TRBD2	TRBV10-3	TRBJ2-1	-	CATLQRGAYNEQFF	TGTGCCACCCTCCAGCGGGGGGCTTACAATGAGCAGTTCTTC
-	TRBV4-2	TRBJ2-1	few	CASSQDFSYNEQFF	TGTGCCAGCAGCCAAGATTTTTCCTACAATGAGCAGTTCTTC
TRBD2	TRBV4-3	TRBJ2-2	few	CASSQEASGGGNTGELFF	TGCGCCAGCAGCCAAGAGGCTAGCGGGGGGGGGAACACCGGGGAGCTGTTTTTT
TRBD1	TRBV7-9	TRBJ1-4	-	CASVAGDRHVTNEKLFF	TGTGCCAGCGTCGCCGGGGACAGGCACGTAACTAATGAAAAACTGTTTTTT
TRBD1	TRBV12-3/TRBV12-4	TRBJ2-7	many	CASSLGQGVQYF	TGTGCCAGCAGTTTGGGACAGGGTGTGCAGTACTTC
-	TRBV27	TRBJ1-2	few	CASRVPGGRNTF	TGTGCCAGCAGAGTTCCGGGGGGGCGGAACACCTTC
TRBD1	TRBV20-1	TRBJ2-4	-	CSATPSLGQGRVAKNIQYF	TGCAGTGCCACCCCTAGTTTGGGACAGGGAAGGGTGGCCAAAAACATTCAGTACTTC
TRBD2	TRBV5-8	TRBJ2-3	few	CASSQGLAGETDTQYF	TGTGCCAGCAGCCAAGGACTAGCGGGGGAAACAGATACGCAGTATTTT
-	TRBV20-1	TRBJ2-1	few	CSAQGDIYNEQFF	TGCAGTGCCCAGGGAGACATTTACAATGAGCAGTTCTTC
-	TRBV20-1	TRBJ1-5	-	CSAQPGGGNQPQHF	TGCAGTGCCCAACCGGGGGGGGGCAATCAGCCCCAGCATTTT
-	TRBV4-2	TRBJ2-1	few	CASSQDAQTNNEQFF	TGTGCCAGCAGCCAAGATGCACAGACGAACAATGAGCAGTTCTTC
TRBD1	TRBV7-2	TRBJ1-5	few	CASSLATGQSNQPQHF	TGTGCCAGCAGCTTAGCCACGGGACAGAGCAATCAGCCCCAGCATTTT
TRBD2	TRBV4-2	TRBJ2-5	many	CASSRDGSSGGYETQYF	TGTGCCAGCAGCCGAGACGGTTCTAGCGGGGGTTATGAGACCCAGTACTTC
-	TRBV6-1	TRBJ1-1	few	CASPGIYTEAFF	TGTGCCAGCCCGGGGATTTATACTGAAGCTTTCTTT
-	TRBV5-1	TRBJ1-5	few	CASSLGEGEQPQHF	TGCGCCAGCAGCTTGGGAGAAGGGGAACAGCCCCAGCATTTT
-	TRBV24-1	TRBJ2-3	-	CATSTGDTQYF	TGTGCCACTTCAACAGGGGATACGCAGTATTTT
TRBD2	TRBV20-1	TRBJ2-5	few	CSAREGAGGYQETQYF	TGCAGTGCTAGAGAAGGAGCGGGGGGCTACCAAGAGACCCAGTACTTC
-	TRBV11-2	TRBJ1-4	-	CASRVGHGNEKLFF	TGTGCCAGCCGGGTAGGGCACGGTAATGAAAAACTGTTTTTT
-	TRBV20-1	TRBJ2-2	-	CSARVGQAYTGELFF	TGCAGTGCTAGAGTAGGCCAGGCGTACACCGGGGAGCTGTTTTTT
-	TRBV4-1	TRBJ1-1	-	CASSRDAQNTEAFF	TGCGCCAGCAGCCGGGACGCCCAGAACACTGAAGCTTTCTTT
TRBD1	TRBV12-3/TRBV12-4	TRBJ1-2	-	CASSLGTAMRYTF	TGTGCCAGCAGTCTAGGGACAGCCATGCGCTACACCTTC
-	TRBV5-1	TRBJ1-1	few	CASSTEASWNTEAFF	TGCGCCAGCAGCACCGAGGCCTCATGGAACACTGAAGCTTTCTTT
-	TRBV18	TRBJ2-3	-	CASSLRTTDTQYF	TGTGCCAGCTCACTACGGACCACAGATACGCAGTATTTT
-	TRBV6-1	TRBJ2-7	-	CASSHLGPYEQYF	TGTGCCAGCAGTCATCTGGGGCCCTACGAGCAGTACTTC
TRBD1	TRBV24-1	TRBJ2-2	once	CATSDPGQGETGELFF	TGTGCCACCAGTGATCCGGGACAGGGGGAGACCGGGGAGCTGTTTTTT
-	TRBV14	TRBJ2-3	few	CASSRKRVGTDTQYF	TGTGCCAGCAGCCGGAAACGGGTTGGCACAGATACGCAGTATTTT
-	TRBV6-1	TRBJ1-6	-	CASSDERRYSPLHF	TGTGCCAGCAGTGACGAGAGAAGGTATTCACCCCTCCACTTT
-	TRBV6-5	TRBJ1-6	many	CASSKRGRDSPLHF	TGTGCCAGCAGTAAACGGGGCAGAGATTCACCCCTCCACTTT
-	TRBV14	TRBJ1-1	-	CASSQDPYRLMNTEAFF	TGTGCCAGCAGCCAAGATCCTTACAGGCTTATGAACACTGAAGCTTTCTTT
-	TRBV4-3	TRBJ2-5	-	CASSQESHSETQYF	TGCGCCAGCAGCCAAGAAAGTCACTCGGAGACCCAGTACTTC
-	TRBV6-6	TRBJ1-3	-	CASSISWGGNTIYF	TGTGCCAGCTCAATATCGTGGGGCGGAAACACCATATATTTT
-	TRBV7-8	TRBJ1-1	many	CASSLRPQGTEAFF	TGTGCCAGCAGCTTACGGCCACAGGGCACTGAAGCTTTCTTT
-	TRBV4-3	TRBJ1-2	few	CASSQEVGTNYGYTF	TGCGCCAGCAGCCAAGAGGTGGGAACGAACTATGGCTACACCTTC
TRBD1	TRBV5-1	TRBJ1-1	few	CASSRGTGYTEAFF	TGCGCCAGCAGCCGAGGGACAGGGTACACTGAAGCTTTCTTT
TRBD2	TRBV7-2	TRBJ2-7	many	CASSLGGGLRPEQYF	TGTGCCAGCAGCTTAGGCGGGGGGCTAAGGCCCGAGCAGTACTTC
-	TRBV6-5	TRBJ1-5	-	CASSYSIGLAQHF	TGTGCCAGCAGTTACTCGATTGGCTTAGCCCAGCATTTT
-	TRBV6-5	TRBJ1-1	few	CASSRHTEAFF	TGTGCCAGCAGCAGACACACTGAAGCTTTCTTT
-	TRBV4-2	TRBJ2-3	few	CASSQDPTDTQYF	TGTGCCAGCAGCCAAGATCCCACAGATACGCAGTATTTT
TRBD1	TRBV20-1	TRBJ2-5	-	CSAGGSGQQETQYF	TGCAGTGCTGGCGGTTCGGGACAGCAAGAGACCCAGTACTTC
-	TRBV12-3/TRBV12-4	TRBJ1-5	-	CASTHGVQPQHF	TGTGCCAGCACCCACGGAGTTCAGCCCCAGCATTTT
TRBD1	TRBV12-3/TRBV12-4	TRBJ2-1	few	CASSLRQGNADRQFF	TGTGCCAGCAGTTTGAGACAGGGGAACGCGGATAGGCAGTTCTTC
TRBD1	TRBV6-2/TRBV6-3	TRBJ2-7	few	CASSFPLGDSSYEQYF	TGTGCCAGCAGTTTTCCTCTGGGGGACAGCTCCTACGAGCAGTACTTC
-	TRBV6-5	TRBJ1-2	few	CASRPEEDYGYTF	TGTGCCAGCAGACCGGAGGAGGACTATGGCTACACCTTC
TRBD1	TRBV12-3/TRBV12-4	TRBJ2-1	few	CASSLRGHEQFF	TGTGCCAGCAGCCTAAGGGGGCATGAGCAGTTCTTC
-	TRBV20-1	TRBJ1-2	few	CSATPMPFGSRGLHGYTF	TGCAGTGCTACACCAATGCCTTTTGGGTCCAGGGGATTACATGGCTACACCTTC